This passage covers 28 T cell receptor beta chains from one sample sequenced in a study of T cells after yellow fever vaccination. TCRdb ran MiXCR on the 5' RACE reads and lists one entry per CDR3 protein. The table has 300,000 to 400,000 distinct CDR3 sequences, 7% to 10% seen once. The sample in question was PBMCs, obtained about 41 days after the first yellow fever vaccination. All receptors come from a man aged 18 to 30 who received the YFV17D yellow fever vaccine.

This clonotype was picked up a small number of times. This chain's CDR3 is CASRLDLANTGELFF. The CDR3 coding sequence is TGTGCCAGCAGATTGGACCTCGCGAACACCGGGGAGCTGTTTTTT. The chain is built from TRBV11-2 and TRBJ2-2; no reliable D call. Germline values: CDR1 SGHAT, CDR2 FQNNGV. This CDR3 region has 15 residues. The V end lost 6 bases, the J end lost 0 bases, and 11 bases lay between the germline ends.

This clonotype turned up a few times. V usage is TRBV7-2 and J usage is TRBJ1-6; 10 nucleotides match TRBD1. The germline CDR1 and CDR2 sequences are SGHTA and FQGNSA. V shed 2 bases and J 9 bases; nucleotides not matched to a gene: 7. The length of the CDR3 is 16 residues. The CDR3 region is CASSLSRQGAGSPLHF. The CDR3 DNA sequence: TGTGCCAGCAGCTTAAGCAGACAGGGGGCTGGTTCACCCCTCCACTTT.

V is TRBV4-1 and J is TRBJ1-5; D unresolved. The length of the CDR3 is 13 residues. CDR1 and CDR2 from the germline V gene are MGHRA and YSYEKL. Trimming left V 1 base short and J 7 bases short, with 8 bases between. The CDR3: CASSQGRVQPQHF. The CDR3 DNA follows: TGCGCCAGCAGCCAAGGTCGGGTGCAGCCCCAGCATTTT.

This clonotype was counted between two and nine times. This chain connects TRBV20-1 to TRBJ2-2; no clear D gene. From germline, CDR1 is DFQATT and CDR2 SNEGSKA (reference sequence). The V end was cut by 1 base, the J end by 0 bases, with 12 bases between. The CDR3 sequence is 16 residues long. CDR3 protein: CSARALPVPNTGELFF. CDR3 DNA: TGCAGTGCTAGAGCCCTTCCGGTCCCGAACACCGGGGAGCTGTTTTTT.

The table lists this clonotype with a few counts. V and J are TRBV7-2 and TRBJ1-5, with D unresolved. This CDR3 has 14 amino acids. V lost 3 bases and J lost 6, with 12 bases in between. Looked up from germline, CDR1 is SGHTA and CDR2 is FQGNSA. CDR3 nucleotides: TGTGCCAGCAGCTTTTACGGTCGGGGTCAGCCCCAGCATTTT. Protein sequence: CASSFYGRGQPQHF.

The chain employs TRBV5-4 and TRBJ2-7; TRBD2 might be the D (6 bases). From germline, CDR1 is SGHNT and CDR2 YYREEE (reference sequence). This CDR3 contains 14 residues. V shed 1 base and J shed 6 bases, with 14 bases lying between them. CDR3 residues: CASSLRDSPPEQYF. For the CDR3, the DNA is TGTGCCAGCAGCTTGAGGGACTCTCCCCCCGAGCAGTACTTC.

This clonotype was seen at least ten times. V is TRBV10-1 and J is TRBJ2-1, with 8 bases lining up with TRBD1. V dropped 2 bases and J dropped 1; count of bases not matched to a gene: 4. The germline V gene encodes CDR1 WNHNN and CDR2 SYGVQD (reference sequence). The CDR3 has 16 residues. In nucleotides, the CDR3 is TGCGCCAGCAGTGAGGCCTGGACAGGGTCCTACAATGAGCAGTTCTTC. Translating it yields CASSEAWTGSYNEQFF.

The sample holds many counts of this clonotype. J is TRBJ2-3 and V is TRBV6-4; 10 bases fit TRBD2. Germline V gene sequence: CDR1 MRHNA, CDR2 SNTAGT. The CDR3 covers 15 residues. J gave up 4 bases and V 0 bases, and 1 base lay outside the gene matches. The DNA of the CDR3 is TGTGCCAGCAGTGACTCAGCGGGGGGGCCAGATACGCAGTATTTT. This codes for CASSDSAGGPDTQYF.

The CDR3 DNA is TGTGCCAGGTCGGGGTATTCACCCCTCCACTTT. It encodes CARSGYSPLHF. V and J are TRBV9 and TRBJ1-6; D gene ambiguous. Trimming removed 8 bases from V and 8 bases from J, with 8 bases in between. Germline V gene sequence: CDR1 SGDLS, CDR2 YYNGEE. The CDR3 runs 11 residues.

There are a few counts of this clonotype. The chain uses TRBV12-3 or TRBV12-4 and TRBJ2-6; TRBD2 matches 8 bases. The CDR3 has 15 residues. V lost 5 bases to trimming and J lost 4 bases; unmatched junction nucleotides: 4. The CDR3 loop is CASSTGGVGANVLTF. The CDR3 DNA reads TGTGCCAGCAGTACGGGAGGGGTCGGGGCCAACGTCCTGACTTTC.

The chain joins TRBV4-3 to TRBJ2-3; TRBD1 agrees at 11 bases. V was clipped by 3 bases and J by 1 base; unmatched bases: 6. The CDR3 is 17 amino acids. CDR1 and CDR2 (germline): LGHNA, YSLEER. The CDR3 DNA is TGCGCCAGCAGCCAGACTAGGACAGGGGGCGGCACAGATACGCAGTATTTT. As protein: CASSQTRTGGGTDTQYF.

The chain is built from TRBV20-1 and TRBJ2-1; tentatively, D is TRBD1 (5 bases). The CDR3 is 13 residues long. Germline values: CDR1 DFQATT, CDR2 SNEGSKA (reference sequence). Trimming took 0 bases from V and 13 from J, leaving 16 bases between them. CDR3 in amino acids: CSARDPGPQAQFF. The CDR3 DNA is TGCAGTGCTAGAGATCCCGGGCCACAGGCCCAGTTCTTC.

This clonotype has ten or more counts. This chain uses TRBV5-1 with TRBJ2-1, with TRBD2 matching 7 bases. Germline V gene lookup returns CDR1 SGHRS and CDR2 YFSETQ. This CDR3 is 16 amino acids long. Trimming removed 0 bases from V and 0 bases from J; junction bases left unmatched: 3. This CDR3 reads CASSLVGGGSYNEQFF. The CDR3, as DNA: TGCGCCAGCAGCTTGGTAGGCGGGGGCTCCTACAATGAGCAGTTCTTC.

The table lists this clonotype with a few counts. The chain uses TRBV27 and TRBJ2-5; 7 bases are a match to TRBD1. The trim removed 5 bases at V and 5 bases at J, leaving 14 bases unmatched. Germline CDR1 reads MNHEY; CDR2 reads SMNVEV (reference sequence). The CDR3 length is 16 residues. DNA for the CDR3: TGTGCCAGCAGTCCAACAGGACAGGCTGGATGGGAGACCCAGTACTTC. It specifies CASSPTGQAGWETQYF.

This clonotype appeared a few times. The gene calls are TRBV20-1 and TRBJ1-5, with D perhaps matching TRBD1 (5 bases). The CDR3 runs 15 residues. Trimming removed 0 bases at V and 7 bases at J, with 16 bases between. Looked up from germline, CDR1 is DFQATT and CDR2 is SNEGSKA (reference sequence). The CDR3: CSARDWQGERQPQHF. The CDR3 bases are TGCAGTGCTAGAGATTGGCAGGGAGAGCGCCAGCCCCAGCATTTT.

CDR3 region: CASSPPGSYEQYV. Here the CDR3 DNA reads TGTGCCAGCTCACCACCGGGCAGCTACGAGCAGTACGTC. V is TRBV18 and J is TRBJ2-7; D is unresolved. Trimming stripped 0 bases from V and 3 bases from J, with 6 bases between. This CDR3 has 13 residues. Germline CDR1 reads KGHSH; CDR2 reads LQKENI.

This clonotype was picked up a small number of times. The rearrangement joins TRBV10-3 to TRBJ2-2; no reliable D call. In germline, CDR1 is ENHRY, CDR2 SYGVKD. The V gene lost 2 bases and the J gene lost 11 bases, with 15 bases spanning the gap. This CDR3 is 14 amino acids long. CDR3 protein: CAISEGDMTSELFF. CDR3 coding DNA: TGTGCCATCAGTGAGGGTGACATGACTTCCGAGCTGTTTTTT.

The V call is TRBV18, the J call TRBJ2-1; D is unresolved. The V gene's germline CDR1 is KGHSH and CDR2 LQKENI. Trimming took off 6 bases at V and 7 bases at J, with 13 bases between the two ends. This CDR3 region has 13 residues. The CDR3 nucleotides are TGTGCCAGCTCGCTAGATATGGGGAATGAGCAGTTCTTC. This gives the protein CASSLDMGNEQFF.

This clonotype has more than one count but fewer than ten. The V call is TRBV12-3 or TRBV12-4, the J call TRBJ2-2; possible D gene TRBD1, 6 bases. V dropped 6 bases and J dropped 5 bases, with 19 bases sitting between them. This CDR3 has 16 residues. The DNA of the CDR3 is TGTGCCAGCAGAGGACGATTCAGGGGTGAAACCGGGGAGCTGTTTTTT. It is translated as CASRGRFRGETGELFF.

This chain joins TRBV12-3 or TRBV12-4 and TRBJ1-1; the D gene is possibly TRBD1 (5 bases). This CDR3 has 14 residues. Trimming removed 4 bases from V and 6 bases from J, with 15 bases in between. In DNA, the CDR3 is TGTGCCAGCAGTTGGGGGGTCGGGAGCCCTGAAGCTTTCTTT. As protein: CASSWGVGSPEAFF.

Many counts were recorded for this clonotype. One end of the junction does not line up with germline, which may come from a read error. The chain uses TRBV7-3 and TRBJ2-1; TRBD1 is a possible D gene (5 bases). Germline CDR1 SGHTA, CDR2 FQGTGA. The CDR3 covers 11 residues. Here the CDR3 DNA reads TGCGCCAGCAGCTTAGGGGATGAGCAGTTCTTC. Translated, it gives CASSLGDEQFF.

The sample holds many counts of this clonotype. The rearrangement uses TRBV12-3 or TRBV12-4 and TRBJ2-3; D is perhaps TRBD1 or TRBD2 (5 bases each). The CDR3 length is 14 residues. Trimming shortened V by 6 bases and J by 5 bases, and 15 bases separated the two germline ends. The CDR3 region has the DNA TGTGCCAGCAGCTCCTATGGGGGAAGAGATACGCAGTATTTT. It yields the protein CASSSYGGRDTQYF.

The V gene is TRBV6-2 or TRBV6-3, the J gene TRBJ1-4, with a weak D call TRBD1 (6 bases). The germline CDR1 and CDR2 sequences are MNHEY and SVGEGT. CDR3 length: 12 residues. Between the trimmed V and J ends, which lost 8 bases and 10 bases, there was a span of 14 bases. CDR3: CASEGVLGKLFF. CDR3 bases: TGTGCCAGCGAGGGGGTTTTAGGAAAACTGTTTTTT.

This chain uses TRBV5-1 with TRBJ2-7; a possible D gene is TRBD1 (6 bases). The CDR3 is 15 residues long. V gave up 4 bases and J gave up 1 base, with 15 bases separating them. CDR1 is SGHRS and CDR2 is YFSETQ in the germline V gene. The CDR3 spells CASSRVGQPSYEQYF. CDR3 DNA: TGCGCCAGCAGCCGAGTCGGACAGCCTTCCTACGAGCAGTACTTC.

The chain links TRBV4-3 to TRBJ2-7; 10 bases line up with TRBD2. The CDR3 loop spans 17 amino acids. Trimming took 1 base from V and 0 from J; bases not matched to a gene: 6. Germline CDR1 is LGHNA and CDR2 is YSLEER. CDR3 loop: CASSQVSGGLSSYEQYV. CDR3 sequence (DNA): TGCGCCAGCAGCCAAGTTAGCGGGGGGCTTAGCTCCTACGAGCAGTACGTC.

The chain employs TRBV5-6 and TRBJ2-5, with TRBD2 matching over 7 bases. The germline V gene has CDR1 SGHDT and CDR2 YYEEEE. The CDR3 contains 15 residues. The V and J ends lost 4 bases and 5 bases, in that order; junction bases with no gene match: 11. CDR3 DNA: TGTGCCAGCAGCCCCCGACGAGCGGGGAGCGAGACCCAGTACTTC. Its protein product is CASSPRRAGSETQYF. Variable domain in full (rest from reference TRBV5-6 and TRBJ2-5): DAGVTQSPTHLIKTRGQQVTLRCSPKSGHDTVSWYQQALGQGPQFIFQYYEEEERQRGNFPDRFSGHQFPNYSSELNVNALLLGDSALYLCASSPRRAGSETQYFGPGTRLLVL.

This clonotype has more than one count but fewer than ten. This chain connects TRBV7-9 to TRBJ2-1, with D possibly matching TRBD2 (5 bases). Trimming left V 0 bases short and J 0 bases short, with 6 bases between. The CDR3 consists of 15 residues. Germline CDR1 is SEHNR and CDR2 is FQNEAQ (reference sequence). The CDR3 nucleotides read TGTGCCAGCAGCTTAGCTGAGGGCTCCTACAATGAGCAGTTCTTC. Protein product: CASSLAEGSYNEQFF.

The chain employs TRBV7-2 and TRBJ2-3, with 8 bases identical to TRBD2. The CDR3 spans 16 residues. J gave up 4 bases and V 2 bases, and 8 bases lay outside the gene matches. Germline assignment: CDR1 SGHTA and CDR2 FQGNSA. The CDR3, as DNA: TGTGCCAGCAGCTTAAACGGGGGGGCCATCCCAGATACGCAGTATTTT. Translating it yields CASSLNGGAIPDTQYF.